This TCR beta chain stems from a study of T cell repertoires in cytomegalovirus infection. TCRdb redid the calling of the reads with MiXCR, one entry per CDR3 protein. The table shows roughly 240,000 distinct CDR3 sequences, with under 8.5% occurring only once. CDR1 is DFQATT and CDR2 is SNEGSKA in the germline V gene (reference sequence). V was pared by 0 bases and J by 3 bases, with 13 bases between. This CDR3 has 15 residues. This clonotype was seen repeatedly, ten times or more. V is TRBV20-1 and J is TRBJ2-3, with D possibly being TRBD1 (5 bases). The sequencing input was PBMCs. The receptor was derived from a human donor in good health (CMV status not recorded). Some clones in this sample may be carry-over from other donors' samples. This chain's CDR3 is CSAREAGKGTDTQYF. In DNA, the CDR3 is TGCAGTGCTAGAGAAGCAGGGAAGGGTACAGATACGCAGTATTTT.